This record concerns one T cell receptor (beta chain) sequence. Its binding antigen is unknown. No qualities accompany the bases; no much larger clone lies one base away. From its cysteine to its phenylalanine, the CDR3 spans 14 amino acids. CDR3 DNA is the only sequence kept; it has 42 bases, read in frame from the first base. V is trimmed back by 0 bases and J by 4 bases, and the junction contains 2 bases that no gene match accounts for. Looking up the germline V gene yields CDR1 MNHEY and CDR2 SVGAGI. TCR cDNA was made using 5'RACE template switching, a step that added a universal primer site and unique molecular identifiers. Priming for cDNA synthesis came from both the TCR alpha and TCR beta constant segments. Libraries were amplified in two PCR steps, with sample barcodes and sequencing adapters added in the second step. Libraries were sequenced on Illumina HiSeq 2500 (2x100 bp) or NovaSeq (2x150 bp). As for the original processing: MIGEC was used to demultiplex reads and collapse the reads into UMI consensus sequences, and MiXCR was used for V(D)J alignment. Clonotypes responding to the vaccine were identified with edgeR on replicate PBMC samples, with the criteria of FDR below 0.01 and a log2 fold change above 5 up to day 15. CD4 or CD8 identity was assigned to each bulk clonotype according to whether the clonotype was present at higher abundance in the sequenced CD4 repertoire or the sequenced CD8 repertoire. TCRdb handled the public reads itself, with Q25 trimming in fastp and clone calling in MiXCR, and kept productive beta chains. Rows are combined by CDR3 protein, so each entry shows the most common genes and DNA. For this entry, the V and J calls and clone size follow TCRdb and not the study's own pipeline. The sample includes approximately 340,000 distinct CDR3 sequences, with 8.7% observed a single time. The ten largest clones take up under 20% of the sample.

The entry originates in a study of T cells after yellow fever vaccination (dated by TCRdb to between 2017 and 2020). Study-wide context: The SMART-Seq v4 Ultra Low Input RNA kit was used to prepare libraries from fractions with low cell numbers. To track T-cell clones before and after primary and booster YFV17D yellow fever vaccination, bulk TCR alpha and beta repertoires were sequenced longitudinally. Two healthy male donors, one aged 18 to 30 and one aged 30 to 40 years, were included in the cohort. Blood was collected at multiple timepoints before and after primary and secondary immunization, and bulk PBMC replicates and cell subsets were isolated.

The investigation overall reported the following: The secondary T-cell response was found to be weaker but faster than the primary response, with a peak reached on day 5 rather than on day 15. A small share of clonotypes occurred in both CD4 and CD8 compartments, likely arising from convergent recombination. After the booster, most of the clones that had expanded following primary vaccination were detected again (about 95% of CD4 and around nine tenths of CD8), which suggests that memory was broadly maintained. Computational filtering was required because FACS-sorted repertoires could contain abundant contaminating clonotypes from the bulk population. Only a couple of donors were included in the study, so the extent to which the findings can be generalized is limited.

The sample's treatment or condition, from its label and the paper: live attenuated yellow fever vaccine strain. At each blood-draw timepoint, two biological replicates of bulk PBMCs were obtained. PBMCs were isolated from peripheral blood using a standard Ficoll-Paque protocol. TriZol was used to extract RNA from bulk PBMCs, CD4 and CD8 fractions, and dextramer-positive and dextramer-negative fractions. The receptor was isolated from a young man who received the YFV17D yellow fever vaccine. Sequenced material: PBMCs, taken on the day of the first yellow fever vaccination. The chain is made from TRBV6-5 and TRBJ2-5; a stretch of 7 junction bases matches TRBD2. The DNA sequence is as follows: TGTGCCAGCAGTTACTCGACGGGGGGAGAGACCCAGTACTTC. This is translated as CASSYSTGGETQYF.